This T cell receptor beta chain was retrieved from a study of T cells after yellow fever vaccination. Study results and limitations: At less than 97% for CD4 and about 91% for CD8, most primary-vaccination clones showed up again after the booster. Compared with primary, the secondary response was weaker and peaked at day 5, not 15.

This clonotype was counted a few times. The target antigen is unknown. UMIs were added to TCR cDNA along with a universal primer site when it was made by 5'RACE template switching. TCRdb re-called the 5' RACE reads with MiXCR, one entry per CDR3 protein. This table has some 320,000 distinct CDR3 sequences, approximately 10% appearing once. Germline-derived CDR1 and CDR2 are SGHNT and YYREEE (reference sequence). There are 16 residues in the CDR3. Trimming removed 0 bases from V and 2 bases from J, with 14 bases in between. Sequencing used CD4+ T cells sorted from PBMCs, obtained 5 days after the yellow fever booster vaccination. The sequence was collected from a man between 18 and 35 years old who received the YFV17D yellow fever vaccine. The chain is built from TRBV5-4 and TRBJ2-5, with a tentative D call TRBD2 (6 bases). DNA for the CDR3: TGTGCCAGCAGCTTGGCCGGAGGGGCAGGACAAGAGACCCAGTACTTC. Translated: CASSLAGGAGQETQYF.